This is a list of T cell receptor beta chains from one sample in a study of sequential checkpoint blockade in melanoma. The table came from immunoSEQ multiplex PCR; TCRdb's copy has only in-frame clones and leaves some out. Of some 21,000 clones listed, approximately 78% are singletons. Material: CD8+ T cells sorted from blood (inferred from file names), obtained from a patient given nivolumab and ipilimumab in sequence. Receptor source: a human donor with melanoma. Each CDR3 is given with its conserved first and last residue. Fields, in order: V gene, J gene, CDR3 length, D gene, clone size, CDR3 DNA, CDR3 protein. A D gene is named only where the DNA matches it firmly. Not every row has a clone size; where given, it reads once, few, many or a size class.

v_call: TRBV11-2
j_call: TRBJ2-3
cdr3_length: 17
d_call: TRBD2
clone_size: -
cdr3_nt: TGTGCCAGCAGCTTAAAAGGCGCGGGAGGGCCAACAGATACGCAGTATTTT
cdr3_aa: CASSLKGAGGPTDTQYF

v_call: TRBV18
j_call: TRBJ2-7
cdr3_length: 14
d_call: TRBD2
clone_size: medium-sized
cdr3_nt: TGTGCCAGCTCCCCCGGGACTAGCAGCTACGAGCAGTACTTC
cdr3_aa: CASSPGTSSYEQYF

v_call: TRBV7-9
j_call: TRBJ2-5
cdr3_length: 14
d_call: -
clone_size: -
cdr3_nt: TGTGCCAGCAGCCCCCCCAGGACCAACGGGGAGCAGTACTTC
cdr3_aa: CASSPPRTNGEQYF

v_call: TRBV28
j_call: TRBJ1-1
cdr3_length: 14
d_call: -
clone_size: -
cdr3_nt: TGTGCCAGCAGTTTAACAGGAATAAACACTGAAGCTTTCTTT
cdr3_aa: CASSLTGINTEAFF

v_call: TRBV9
j_call: TRBJ2-5
cdr3_length: 14
d_call: TRBD1
clone_size: -
cdr3_nt: TGTGCCAGCAGCGCCTCACAGGGGATCGAGACCCAGTACTTC
cdr3_aa: CASSASQGIETQYF

v_call: TRBV25-1
j_call: TRBJ1-3
cdr3_length: 14
d_call: TRBD1
clone_size: -
cdr3_nt: TGTGCCAGCAGCGCAGGACAGGGAAGAAACACCATATATTTT
cdr3_aa: CASSAGQGRNTIYF

v_call: TRBV11-3
j_call: TRBJ2-3
cdr3_length: 15
d_call: -
clone_size: -
cdr3_nt: TGTGCCAGCAGTCTTAGCGGAGGAGGCACAGATACGCAGTATTTT
cdr3_aa: CASSLSGGGTDTQYF

v_call: TRBV6-1
j_call: TRBJ1-2
cdr3_length: 15
d_call: TRBD1
clone_size: once
cdr3_nt: TGTGCCAGCAGTGAAGCCGGGACAGGGGAGTATGGCTACACCTTC
cdr3_aa: CASSEAGTGEYGYTF

v_call: TRBV18
j_call: TRBJ1-1
cdr3_length: 14
d_call: TRBD1
clone_size: -
cdr3_nt: TGTGCCAGCTCACCCCAGGGGGCGGACACTGAAGCTTTCTTT
cdr3_aa: CASSPQGADTEAFF

v_call: TRBV28
j_call: TRBJ2-2
cdr3_length: 13
d_call: -
clone_size: -
cdr3_nt: TGTGCCAGCTCCAGGGTCATGAATGGGGAGCTGTTTTTT
cdr3_aa: CASSRVMNGELFF

v_call: TRBV27
j_call: TRBJ1-4
cdr3_length: 14
d_call: TRBD1
clone_size: once
cdr3_nt: TGTGCCAGCAGTGCTCGGACAGGTACTGAAAAACTGTTTTTT
cdr3_aa: CASSARTGTEKLFF

v_call: TRBV6-5
j_call: TRBJ1-2
cdr3_length: 12
d_call: -
clone_size: -
cdr3_nt: TGTGCCAGTCGACAGGCGTCCTATGGCTACACCTTC
cdr3_aa: CASRQASYGYTF

v_call: TRBV28
j_call: TRBJ1-2
cdr3_length: 17
d_call: -
clone_size: once
cdr3_nt: TGTGCCAGCAGTTTAGACCCACAGACCGCCGGCGCCTATGGCTACACCTTC
cdr3_aa: CASSLDPQTAGAYGYTF

v_call: TRBV28
j_call: TRBJ2-5
cdr3_length: 14
d_call: TRBD1
clone_size: -
cdr3_nt: TGTGCCAGCAGTCGACAGGGCGCAAAAGAGACCCAGTACTTC
cdr3_aa: CASSRQGAKETQYF

v_call: TRBV10-3
j_call: TRBJ2-7
cdr3_length: 13
d_call: -
clone_size: -
cdr3_nt: TGTGCCATCATGGGCAGCGGATCCTACGAGCAGTACTTC
cdr3_aa: CAIMGSGSYEQYF

v_call: TRBV11-3
j_call: TRBJ2-3
cdr3_length: 12
d_call: -
clone_size: -
cdr3_nt: TGTGCCAGCAGCTTATATACAGATACGCAGTATTTT
cdr3_aa: CASSLYTDTQYF

v_call: TRBV6-1
j_call: TRBJ2-1
cdr3_length: 15
d_call: TRBD1
clone_size: -
cdr3_nt: TGTGCCAGCAGTGAATGGGGACAGGGGGCTGGTGAGCAGTTCTTC
cdr3_aa: CASSEWGQGAGEQFF

v_call: TRBV14
j_call: TRBJ2-4
cdr3_length: 20
d_call: TRBD2
clone_size: -
cdr3_nt: TGTGCCAGCAGCCAAGAACCAGGGTCGACTAGCGGGAGGGCCAAAAACATTCAGTACTTC
cdr3_aa: CASSQEPGSTSGRAKNIQYF

v_call: TRBV5-1
j_call: TRBJ2-7
cdr3_length: 17
d_call: -
clone_size: -
cdr3_nt: TGCGCCAGCAGCTTACCGCGGTCCAATACGCACTCCTACGAGCAGTACTTC
cdr3_aa: CASSLPRSNTHSYEQYF

v_call: TRBV28
j_call: TRBJ1-1
cdr3_length: 12
d_call: -
clone_size: -
cdr3_nt: TGTGCCACCTGGTGGCAAAACACTGAAGCTTTCTTT
cdr3_aa: CATWWQNTEAFF

v_call: TRBV7-2
j_call: TRBJ1-4
cdr3_length: 13
d_call: -
clone_size: -
cdr3_nt: TGTGCCAGCAGCCTGGGGGGAAATGAAAAACTGTTTTTT
cdr3_aa: CASSLGGNEKLFF

v_call: TRBV7-9
j_call: TRBJ2-3
cdr3_length: 16
d_call: TRBD2
clone_size: -
cdr3_nt: TGTGCCAGCAGCACCCATTCGGGACTAGCGGGAAATACGCAGTATTTT
cdr3_aa: CASSTHSGLAGNTQYF

v_call: TRBV19
j_call: TRBJ2-1
cdr3_length: 17
d_call: -
clone_size: -
cdr3_nt: TGTGCCAGTAGTTCTCAGGGGGTAGCGGGACCCTACAATGAGCAGTTCTTC
cdr3_aa: CASSSQGVAGPYNEQFF

v_call: TRBV12-5
j_call: TRBJ2-1
cdr3_length: 16
d_call: TRBD2
clone_size: -
cdr3_nt: TGTGCTAGTGGTACAGCCAGGACTAGCGCCGCCAATGAGCAGTTCTTC
cdr3_aa: CASGTARTSAANEQFF

v_call: TRBV18
j_call: TRBJ2-2
cdr3_length: 14
d_call: TRBD2
clone_size: -
cdr3_nt: TGTGCCAGCTCACAACGGGGGGACACCGGGGAGCTGTTTTTT
cdr3_aa: CASSQRGDTGELFF

v_call: TRBV6-6
j_call: TRBJ1-2
cdr3_length: 11
d_call: -
clone_size: few
cdr3_nt: TGTGCCAGCACCAACTCCTATGGCTACACCTTC
cdr3_aa: CASTNSYGYTF

v_call: TRBV6-6
j_call: TRBJ2-1
cdr3_length: 16
d_call: -
clone_size: -
cdr3_nt: TGTGCCAGCAGTTACTCGACTCGTCCGGCATACAATGAGCAGTTCTTC
cdr3_aa: CASSYSTRPAYNEQFF

v_call: TRBV28
j_call: TRBJ2-3
cdr3_length: 16
d_call: -
clone_size: -
cdr3_nt: TGTGCCAGCAGTTTAGGATCGGCAGGGGCCACAGATACGCAGTATTTT
cdr3_aa: CASSLGSAGATDTQYF

v_call: TRBV28
j_call: TRBJ1-1
cdr3_length: 13
d_call: -
clone_size: -
cdr3_nt: TGTGCCAGCAGCACACAGGGTAACACTGAAGCTTTCTTT
cdr3_aa: CASSTQGNTEAFF

v_call: TRBV9
j_call: TRBJ2-7
cdr3_length: 15
d_call: TRBD1
clone_size: few
cdr3_nt: TGTGCCAGCAGCGGGGGGTGGGACAGCCGGTACGAGCAGTACTTC
cdr3_aa: CASSGGWDSRYEQYF

v_call: TRBV15
j_call: TRBJ2-1
cdr3_length: 17
d_call: TRBD1
clone_size: -
cdr3_nt: TGTGCCACCAGCAGAGGTGGACAGGGGGGTTCCGGCTCGAAGCAGTTCTTC
cdr3_aa: CATSRGGQGGSGSKQFF

v_call: TRBV29-1
j_call: TRBJ2-1
cdr3_length: 13
d_call: -
clone_size: -
cdr3_nt: TGCAGCGTGGACTCCTCGAGAACCCATGAGCAGTTCTTC
cdr3_aa: CSVDSSRTHEQFF

v_call: TRBV7-9
j_call: TRBJ2-3
cdr3_length: 16
d_call: TRBD1
clone_size: -
cdr3_nt: TGTGCCAGCAGCTTAGGGGGGACAGGACACACAGATACGCAGTATTTT
cdr3_aa: CASSLGGTGHTDTQYF

v_call: TRBV29-1
j_call: TRBJ2-5
cdr3_length: 15
d_call: TRBD2
clone_size: -
cdr3_nt: TGCAGCGTTGAAGAATCCCCTAGCGGGGGAGAGACCCAGTACTTC
cdr3_aa: CSVEESPSGGETQYF

v_call: TRBV7-9
j_call: TRBJ1-1
cdr3_length: 13
d_call: TRBD1
clone_size: -
cdr3_nt: TGTGCCAGCAGACATGACAGGGTTGGTGAAGCTTTCTTT
cdr3_aa: CASRHDRVGEAFF